Listed below are T cell receptor beta chains from one sample, sequenced in a study of T cells in Graves' hyperthyroidism and ophthalmopathy. TCRdb reprocessed the multiplex PCR reads with MiXCR, giving one entry per CDR3 protein. The sample yields approximately 490,000 distinct CDR3 sequences, about 22% seen once. The sample consisted of blood. These receptors all stem from an older woman with Graves' ophthalmopathy. CDR3s include the opening cysteine and the closing phenylalanine or tryptophan.

v_call	cdr3_length	j_call	cdr3_aa
TRBV19	12	NA	CASKRGQGGAFF
TRBV5-6	14	TRBJ2-7	CASLGTSGGREQYF
TRBV28	13	TRBJ1-2	CASSWGQGYGYTF
TRBV7-9	13	TRBJ1-2	CASSLDQGTGYTF
TRBV6-2/TRBV6-3	15	TRBJ1-5	CASSYVPGAGQPQHF
TRBV7-2	18	TRBJ2-4	CASSPIGLAGGRVNIQYF
TRBV27	16	TRBJ2-7	CASGPPVGAGGSEQYF
TRBV7-8	16	TRBJ1-6	CASSSGSSSYNSPLHF
TRBV7-9	15	TRBJ2-1	CASVSRDRDYNEQFF
TRBV10-3	14	TRBJ1-4	CAISSRNSNEKLFF
TRBV5-1	15	TRBJ2-3	CASKELADSTDTQYF
TRBV28	15	TRBJ2-5	CASSSPGGTRETQYF
TRBV28	16	TRBJ2-1	CASSFPGTGVGNEQFF
TRBV6-1	16	TRBJ2-7	CASSYSRQAQFYEQYF
TRBV20-1	13	TRBJ1-1	CSASRTVYTEAFF
TRBV12-3/TRBV12-4	17	TRBJ2-2	CASRKEAGTHNTGEPFF
TRBV20-1	12	TRBJ1-5	CSAWPADQPQHF
TRBV20-1	17	TRBJ1-6	CSVLDRGGRGVNSPLHF
TRBV2	16	TRBJ2-5	CASSEGQGASGETQYF
TRBV20-1	14	TRBJ2-7	CSARDGANDYEQYF
TRBV5-1	17	TRBJ2-4	CASSLTAGEGAKNIQYF
TRBV10-1	13	TRBJ2-7	CASQGLRSGEQYF
TRBV19	14	TRBJ2-7	CASSSTGELYEQYF
TRBV7-2	16	TRBJ2-7	CASSFRGLNLPYEQYF
TRBV18	15	TRBJ1-5	CASSPGAGGNQPQHF
TRBV11-2	16	TRBJ2-7	CASSWGVGGQSYEQYF
TRBV6-1	15	TRBJ1-1	CASSDGTGMNTEAFF
TRBV7-2	11	TRBJ2-1	CASSLVYEQFF
TRBV10-1	16	TRBJ2-7	CASSESRASGNYEQYF
TRBV12-3/TRBV12-4	14	TRBJ1-1	CASSPTGFYAEAFF
TRBV6-1	14	TRBJ1-2	CASVLLQGNYGYTF
TRBV18	13	TRBJ1-1	CASSPVQGNEAFF
TRBV6-5	14	TRBJ2-7	CASSYRGDSYEQYF
TRBV28	13	TRBJ1-2	CAAGLGRLAGYTF
TRBV5-5	16	TRBJ1-2	CASSAWGTGISYGYTF
TRBV6-1	14	TRBJ2-7	CASITDRGSYEQYF
TRBV11-3	14	TRBJ2-3	CASSLDPRTDTQYF
TRBV5-1	13	TRBJ2-1	CASSFTGSNEQFF
TRBV19	14	TRBJ1-2	CASRPTGRFSGYTF
TRBV6-1	14	TRBJ2-3	CASSGQWSTDTQYF
TRBV11-2	17	TRBJ2-1	CASSPWMAGLTYNEQFF
TRBV5-1	14	TRBJ2-1	CASSLEGSYNEQFF
TRBV27	14	TRBJ1-2	CASRTGGSNYGYTF
TRBV6-2/TRBV6-3	14	TRBJ1-2	CASSTPRDVYGYTF
TRBV7-9	13	TRBJ2-1	CASSLYGRDEQFF
TRBV29-1	13	TRBJ1-5	CSVAGGTYQPQHF
TRBV3-1	15	TRBJ1-6	CASSHPGTSGSPLHF
TRBV24-1	15	TRBJ2-1	CVTSDLRDRAHEQFF
TRBV6-1	17	TRBJ1-1	CASSEDRGGWGVTEAFF
TRBV12-3/TRBV12-4	14	TRBJ2-1	CASSFSGRYNEQLF
TRBV7-2	14	TRBJ2-3	CASSFGPLLPTQYF
TRBV12-3/TRBV12-4	12	TRBJ1-5	CASNLMDQPQHF
TRBV29-1	14	TRBJ1-2	CSVHSSGGTYGYTF